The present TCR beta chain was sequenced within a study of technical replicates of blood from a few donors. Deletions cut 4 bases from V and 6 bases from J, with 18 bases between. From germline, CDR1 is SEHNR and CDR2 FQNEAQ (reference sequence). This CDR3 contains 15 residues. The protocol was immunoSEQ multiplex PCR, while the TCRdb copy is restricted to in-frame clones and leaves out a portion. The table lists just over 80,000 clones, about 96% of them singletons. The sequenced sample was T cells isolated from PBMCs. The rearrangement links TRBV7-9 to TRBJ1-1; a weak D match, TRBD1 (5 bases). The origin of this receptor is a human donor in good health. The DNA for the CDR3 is TGTGCCAGCAGCTCCCTAGAGCAGGACACTCCTGAAGCTTTCTTT. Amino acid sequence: CASSSLEQDTPEAFF. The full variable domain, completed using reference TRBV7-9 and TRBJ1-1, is DTGVSQNPRHKITKRGQNVTFRCDPISEHNRLYWYRQTLGQGPEFLTYFQNEAQLEKSRLLSDRFSAERPKGSFSTLEIQRTEQGDSAMYLCASSSLEQDTPEAFFGQGTRLTVV.